The clone carrying this T cell receptor (beta chain) has a handful of counts. Its matching antigen is unknown. The data derive from a study of T-cell memory formation after mild COVID-19. Whole-study context: Largely donor-specific sequence clusters came from a couple of donors.

Findings and limits, study-wide: For contracting clones, CD4+ ones sat mainly in CM and EM, CD8+ in EMRA. Day 15 to 85 contractors were CD4/CD8 balanced; later expanders leaned CD4+.

Germline trimming cut 2 bases from V and 7 bases from J; bases unmatched to any gene: 10. The CDR3 sequence is 15 residues long. TCRdb fed the 5' RACE reads into MiXCR, producing one record per CDR3 protein. The data show fewer than 600,000 distinct CDR3 sequences, 20% to 25% seen once. Specimen: PBMCs or a T cell subset sorted from them (not recorded which). The clonotype comes from an adult woman who had mild COVID-19 (a few samples of this study predate the infection). Cell type and time point are not known. The gene calls are TRBV12-3 or TRBV12-4 and TRBJ1-2, with 7 bases lining up with TRBD1. The CDR3 protein is CASSLTGTVSGGYTF. DNA of the CDR3: TGTGCCAGCAGTTTAACCGGGACAGTCTCCGGTGGCTACACCTTC.